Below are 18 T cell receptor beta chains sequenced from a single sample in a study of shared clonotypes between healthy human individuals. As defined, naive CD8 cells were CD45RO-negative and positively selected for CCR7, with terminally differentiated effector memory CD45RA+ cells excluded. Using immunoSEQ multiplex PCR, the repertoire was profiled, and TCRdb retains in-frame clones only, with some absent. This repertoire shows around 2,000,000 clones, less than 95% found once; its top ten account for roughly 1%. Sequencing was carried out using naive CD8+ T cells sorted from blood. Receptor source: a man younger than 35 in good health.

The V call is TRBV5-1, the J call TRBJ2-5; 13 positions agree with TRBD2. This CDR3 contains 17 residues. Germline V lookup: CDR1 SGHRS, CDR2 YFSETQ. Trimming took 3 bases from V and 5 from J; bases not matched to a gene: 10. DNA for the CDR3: TGCGCCAGCAGCTCCCACGGACTAGCGGGAGAAGGCGAGACCCAGTACTTC. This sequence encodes CASSSHGLAGEGETQYF.

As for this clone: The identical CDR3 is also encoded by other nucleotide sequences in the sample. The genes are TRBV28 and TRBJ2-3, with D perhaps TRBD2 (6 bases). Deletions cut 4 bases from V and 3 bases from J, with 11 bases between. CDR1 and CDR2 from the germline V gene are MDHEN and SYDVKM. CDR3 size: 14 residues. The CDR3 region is CASSWRGGTDTQYF. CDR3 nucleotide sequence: TGTGCCAGCAGTTGGAGGGGCGGAACAGATACGCAGTATTTT.

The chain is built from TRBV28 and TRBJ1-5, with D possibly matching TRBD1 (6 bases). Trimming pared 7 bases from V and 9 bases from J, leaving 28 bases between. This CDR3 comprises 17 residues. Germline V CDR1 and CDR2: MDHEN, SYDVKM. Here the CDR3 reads CASILTGTIELDGPQHF. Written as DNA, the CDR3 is TGTGCCAGCATTCTCACCGGGACAATTGAGCTAGATGGGCCCCAGCATTTT.

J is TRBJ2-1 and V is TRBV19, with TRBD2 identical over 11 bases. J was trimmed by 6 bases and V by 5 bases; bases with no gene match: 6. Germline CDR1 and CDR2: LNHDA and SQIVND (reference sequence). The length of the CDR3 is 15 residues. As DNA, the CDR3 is TGTGCCAGTAGTTCAAGCGGACTAGCGGGCAATGAGCAGTTCTTC. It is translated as CASSSSGLAGNEQFF.

The CDR3 coding sequence is TGTGCCAGCATCGGACCTGGGCGGGGGAGCACAGATACGCAGTATTTT. Translating it yields CASIGPGRGSTDTQYF. J is TRBJ2-3 and V is TRBV7-9; the match to TRBD2 covers 7 bases. Germline V gives CDR1 SEHNR, CDR2 FQNEAQ (reference sequence). This CDR3 is built from 16 residues. After removal of 7 bases from V and 0 bases from J, the junction contained 10 bases not matched to a gene.

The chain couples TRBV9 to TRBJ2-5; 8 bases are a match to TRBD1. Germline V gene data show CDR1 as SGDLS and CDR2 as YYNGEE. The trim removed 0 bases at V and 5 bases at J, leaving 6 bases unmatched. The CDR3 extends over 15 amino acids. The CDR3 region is CASSVEQGGSETQYF. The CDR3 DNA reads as TGTGCCAGCAGCGTAGAACAGGGGGGTTCGGAGACCCAGTACTTC.

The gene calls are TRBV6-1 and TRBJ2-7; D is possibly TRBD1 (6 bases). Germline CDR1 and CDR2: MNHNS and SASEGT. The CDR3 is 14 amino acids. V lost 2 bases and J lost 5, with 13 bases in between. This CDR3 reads CASSESGDGDEQYF. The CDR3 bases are TGTGCCAGCAGTGAATCAGGGGACGGCGACGAGCAGTACTTC.

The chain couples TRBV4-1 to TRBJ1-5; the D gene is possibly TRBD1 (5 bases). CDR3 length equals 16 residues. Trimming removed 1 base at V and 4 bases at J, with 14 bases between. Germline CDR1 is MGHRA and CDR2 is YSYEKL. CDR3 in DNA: TGCGCCAGCAGCCAAGGCGTGGGGGGGGGAAATCAGCCCCAGCATTTT. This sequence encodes CASSQGVGGGNQPQHF.

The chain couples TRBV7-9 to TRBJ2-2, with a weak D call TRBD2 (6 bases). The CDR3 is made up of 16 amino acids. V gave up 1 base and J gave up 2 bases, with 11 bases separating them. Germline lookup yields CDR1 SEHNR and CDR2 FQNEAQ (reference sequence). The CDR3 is CASSLEEGGNTGELFF. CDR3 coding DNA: TGTGCCAGCAGCTTAGAGGAGGGAGGAAACACCGGGGAGCTGTTTTTT.

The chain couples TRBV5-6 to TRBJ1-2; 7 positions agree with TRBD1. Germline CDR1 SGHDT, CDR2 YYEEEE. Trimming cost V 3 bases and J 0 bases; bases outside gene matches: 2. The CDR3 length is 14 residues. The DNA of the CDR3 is TGTGCCAGCAGCTACGACAGGGCTAACTATGGCTACACCTTC. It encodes CASSYDRANYGYTF.

The CDR3 DNA sequence: TGTGCCAGTAGTTCCTGGGGCGGCGAGCAGTACTTC. Translation: CASSSWGGEQYF. V gene TRBV19 combines with J gene TRBJ2-7, with D perhaps TRBD1 (5 bases). Germline CDR1 and CDR2: LNHDA and SQIVND (reference sequence). V was clipped by 5 bases and J by 6 bases, with 11 bases between them. The CDR3 loop spans 12 amino acids.

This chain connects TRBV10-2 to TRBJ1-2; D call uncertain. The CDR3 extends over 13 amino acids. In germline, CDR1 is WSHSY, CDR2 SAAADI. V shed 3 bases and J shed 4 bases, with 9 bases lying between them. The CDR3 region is CASSEFSSYGYTF. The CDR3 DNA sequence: TGCGCCAGCAGTGAATTCTCCAGCTATGGCTACACCTTC.

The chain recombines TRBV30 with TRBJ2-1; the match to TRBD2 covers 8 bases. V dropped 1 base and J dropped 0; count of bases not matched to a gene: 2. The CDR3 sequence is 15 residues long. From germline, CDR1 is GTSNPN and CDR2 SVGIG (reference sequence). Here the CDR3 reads CAWSAGTSSYNEQFF. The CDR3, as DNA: TGTGCCTGGAGTGCGGGGACTAGCTCCTACAATGAGCAGTTCTTC.

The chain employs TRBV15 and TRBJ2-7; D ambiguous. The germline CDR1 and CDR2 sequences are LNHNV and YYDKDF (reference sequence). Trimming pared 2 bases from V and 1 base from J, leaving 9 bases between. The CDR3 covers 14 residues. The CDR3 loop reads CATSRLTESYEQYF. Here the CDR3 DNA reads TGTGCCACCAGCAGACTCACCGAATCCTACGAGCAGTACTTC. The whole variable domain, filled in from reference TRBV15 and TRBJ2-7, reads DAMVIQNPRYQVTQFGKPVTLSCSQTLNHNVMYWYQQKSSQAPKLLFHYYDKDFNNEADTPDNFQSRRPNTSFCFLDIRSPGLGDTAMYLCATSRLTESYEQYFGPGTRLTVT.

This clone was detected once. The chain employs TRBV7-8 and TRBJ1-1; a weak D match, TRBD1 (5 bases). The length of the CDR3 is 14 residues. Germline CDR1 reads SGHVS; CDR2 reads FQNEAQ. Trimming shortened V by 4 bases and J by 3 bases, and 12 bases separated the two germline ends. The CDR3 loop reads CASSSPMGDTEAFF. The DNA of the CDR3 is TGTGCCAGCAGCTCCCCAATGGGGGACACTGAAGCTTTCTTT.

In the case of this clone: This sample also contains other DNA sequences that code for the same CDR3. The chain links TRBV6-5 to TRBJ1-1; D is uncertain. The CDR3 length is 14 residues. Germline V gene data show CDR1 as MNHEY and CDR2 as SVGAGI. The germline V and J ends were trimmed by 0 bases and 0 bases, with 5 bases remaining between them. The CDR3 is CASSYSQLNTEAFF. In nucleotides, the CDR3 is TGTGCCAGCAGTTACTCACAACTGAACACTGAAGCTTTCTTT.

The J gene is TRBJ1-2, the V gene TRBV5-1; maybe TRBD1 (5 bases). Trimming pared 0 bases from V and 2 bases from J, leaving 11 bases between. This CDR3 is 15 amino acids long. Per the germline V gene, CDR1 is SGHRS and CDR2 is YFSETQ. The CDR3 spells CASSLAARVNYGYTF. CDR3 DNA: TGCGCCAGCAGCTTGGCAGCCAGGGTAAACTATGGCTACACCTTC.

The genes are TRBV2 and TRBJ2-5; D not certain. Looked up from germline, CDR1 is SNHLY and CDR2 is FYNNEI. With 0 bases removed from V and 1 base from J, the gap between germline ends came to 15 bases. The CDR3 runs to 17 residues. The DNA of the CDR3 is TGTGCCAGCAGTGAAGCGCTTACGGCAGAGTTCCAAGAGACCCAGTACTTC. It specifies CASSEALTAEFQETQYF.